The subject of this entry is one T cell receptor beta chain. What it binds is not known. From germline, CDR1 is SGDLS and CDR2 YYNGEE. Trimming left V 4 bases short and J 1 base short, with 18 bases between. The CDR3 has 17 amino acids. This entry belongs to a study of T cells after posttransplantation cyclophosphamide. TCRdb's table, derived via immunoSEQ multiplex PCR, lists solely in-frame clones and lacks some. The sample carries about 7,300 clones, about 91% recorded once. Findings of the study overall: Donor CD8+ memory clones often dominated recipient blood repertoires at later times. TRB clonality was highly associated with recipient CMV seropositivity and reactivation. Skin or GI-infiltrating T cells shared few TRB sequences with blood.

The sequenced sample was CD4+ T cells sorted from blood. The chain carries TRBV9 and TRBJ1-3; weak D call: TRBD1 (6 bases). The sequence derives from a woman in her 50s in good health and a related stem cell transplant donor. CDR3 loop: CASSTHRGGASGNTIYF. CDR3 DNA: TGTGCCAGCAGCACCCATAGGGGGGGGGCTTCTGGAAACACCATATATTTT.